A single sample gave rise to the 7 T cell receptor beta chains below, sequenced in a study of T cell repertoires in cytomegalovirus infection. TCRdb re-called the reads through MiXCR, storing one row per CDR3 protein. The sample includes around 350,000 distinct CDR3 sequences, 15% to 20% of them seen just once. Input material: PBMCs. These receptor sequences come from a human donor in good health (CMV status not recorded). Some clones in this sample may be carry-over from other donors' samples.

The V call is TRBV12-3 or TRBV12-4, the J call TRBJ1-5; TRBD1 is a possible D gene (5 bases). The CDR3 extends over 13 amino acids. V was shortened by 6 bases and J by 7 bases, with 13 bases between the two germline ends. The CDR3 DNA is TGTGCCAGCAGCTGGGGCGGCGGGCAGCCCCAGCATTTT. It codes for CASSWGGGQPQHF.

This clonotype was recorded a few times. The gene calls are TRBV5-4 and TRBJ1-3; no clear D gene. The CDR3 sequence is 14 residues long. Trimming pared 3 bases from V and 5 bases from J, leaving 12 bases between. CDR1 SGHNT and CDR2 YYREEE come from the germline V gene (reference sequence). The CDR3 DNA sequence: TGTGCCAGCAGCTCGACGGTAACTCGAAACACCATATATTTT. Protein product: CASSSTVTRNTIYF. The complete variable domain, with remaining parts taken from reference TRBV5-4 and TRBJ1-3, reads ETGVTQSPTHLIKTRGQQVTLRCSSQSGHNTVSWYQQALGQGPQFIFQYYREEENGRGNFPPRFSGLQFPNYSSELNVNALELDDSALYLCASSSTVTRNTIYFGEGSWLTVV.

The CDR3 nucleotides read TGTGCCAGCACGGCGTGGGGTTACGGCTACACCTTC. Encoded protein: CASTAWGYGYTF. V is TRBV5-8 and J is TRBJ1-2; D ambiguous. Trimming removed 6 bases at V and 8 bases at J, with 14 bases between. The CDR3 runs 12 residues. CDR1 is SGHTS and CDR2 is YDEGEE in the germline V gene.

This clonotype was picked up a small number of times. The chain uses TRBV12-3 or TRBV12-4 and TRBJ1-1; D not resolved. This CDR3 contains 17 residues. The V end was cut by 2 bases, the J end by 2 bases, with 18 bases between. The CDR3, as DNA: TGTGCCAGCAGTTTATCTAAGTCTTCTGTCCCAAACACTGAAGCTTTCTTT. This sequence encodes CASSLSKSSVPNTEAFF.

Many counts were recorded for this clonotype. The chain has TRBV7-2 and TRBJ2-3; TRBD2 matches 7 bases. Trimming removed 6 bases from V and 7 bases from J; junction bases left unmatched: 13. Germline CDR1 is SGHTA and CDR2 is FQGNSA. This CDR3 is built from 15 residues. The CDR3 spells CASRVKGLSANTQYF. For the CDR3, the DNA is TGTGCCAGCAGGGTCAAGGGACTATCTGCAAATACGCAGTATTTT.

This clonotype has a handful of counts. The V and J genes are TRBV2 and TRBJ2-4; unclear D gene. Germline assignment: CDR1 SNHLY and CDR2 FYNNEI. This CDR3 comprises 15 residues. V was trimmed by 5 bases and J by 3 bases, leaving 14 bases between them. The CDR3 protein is CASSPEPLGKNIQYF. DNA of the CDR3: TGTGCCAGCAGTCCGGAGCCCCTTGGCAAAAACATTCAGTACTTC. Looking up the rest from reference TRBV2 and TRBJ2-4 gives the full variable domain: EPEVTQTPSHQVTQMGQEVILRCVPISNHLYFYWYRQILGQKVEFLVSFYNNEISEKSEIFDDQFSVERPDGSNFTLKIRSTKLEDSAMYFCASSPEPLGKNIQYFGAGTRLSVL.

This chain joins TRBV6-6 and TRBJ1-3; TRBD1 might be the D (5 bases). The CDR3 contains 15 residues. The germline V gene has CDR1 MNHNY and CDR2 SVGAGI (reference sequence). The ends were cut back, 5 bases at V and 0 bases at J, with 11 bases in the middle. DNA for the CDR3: TGTGCCAGCAGTCCAGCAGGGAACTCTGGAAACACCATATATTTT. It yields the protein CASSPAGNSGNTIYF.